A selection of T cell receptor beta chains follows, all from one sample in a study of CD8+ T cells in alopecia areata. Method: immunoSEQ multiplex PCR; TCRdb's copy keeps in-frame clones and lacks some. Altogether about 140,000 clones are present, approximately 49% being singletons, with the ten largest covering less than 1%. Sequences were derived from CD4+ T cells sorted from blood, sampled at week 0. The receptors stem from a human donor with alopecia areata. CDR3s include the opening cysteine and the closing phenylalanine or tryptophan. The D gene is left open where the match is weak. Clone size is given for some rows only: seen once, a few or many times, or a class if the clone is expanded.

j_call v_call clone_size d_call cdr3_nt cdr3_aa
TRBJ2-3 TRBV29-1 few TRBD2 TGCAGCGCCGCAGCGGGGGGAACCACAGATACGCAGTATTTT CSAAAGGTTDTQYF
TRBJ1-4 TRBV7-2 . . TGTGCCAGCAGCTTATACCACGGCGAAAAACTGTTTTTT CASSLYHGEKLFF
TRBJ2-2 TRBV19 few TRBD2 TGTGCCAGTAGTCCACACCAAGGCGGGAGTCGAGACGGGGAGCTGTTTTTT CASSPHQGGSRDGELFF
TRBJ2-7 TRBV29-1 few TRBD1 TGCAGCGTCACAACCGGGACAGGGGGTGCCTACGAGCAGTACTTC CSVTTGTGGAYEQYF
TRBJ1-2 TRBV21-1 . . TGTGCCAGCAGCAAAATAAGGGGACAGGGGGCCCATAACTATGGCTACACCTTC CASSKIRGQGAHNYGYTF
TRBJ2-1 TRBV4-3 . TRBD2 TGCGCCAGCAGCCCCTATGGGACTAGCGGAGACAATGAGCAGTTCTTC CASSPYGTSGDNEQFF
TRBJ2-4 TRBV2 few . TGTGCCAGCAGTGTGGCAGGTTTCCAAAACATTCAGTACTTC CASSVAGFQNIQYF
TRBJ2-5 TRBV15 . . TGTGCCACCCCCCCAAGACTCCGAGAGACCCAGTACTTC CATPPRLRETQYF
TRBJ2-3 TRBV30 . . TGTGCCTGGACCCCGGGACGGCTCGTCACAGATACGCAGTATTTT CAWTPGRLVTDTQYF
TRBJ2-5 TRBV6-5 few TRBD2 TGTGCCAGCAGTTACTCTGGAGCGGGAGGGCCAGAGACCCAGTACTTC CASSYSGAGGPETQYF
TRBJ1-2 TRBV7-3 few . TGTGCCAGCAGCCCTATCCACACCTTC CASSPIHTF
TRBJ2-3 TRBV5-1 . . TGCGCCAGCAGAAGCACAGATACGCAGTATTTT CASRSTDTQYF